This TCR beta chain was sequenced for a study of shared clonotypes between healthy human individuals. Turning to the study itself: Three plates each covered CD4 naive and memory; CD8 naive two, CD8 memory one. General study findings and limits: Clonotypes that were shared across a handful of donors made up roughly 5% of naive CD4 clonotypes. On the whole, naive subsets had larger estimated richness than memory subsets had. Represented genetic and exposure-history diversity was restricted by having few donors.

A note on this clone: Its specificity is unknown.

CDR3 length equals 13 residues. From germline, CDR1 is MNHNY and CDR2 SVGAGI (reference sequence). The trim removed 7 bases at V and 2 bases at J, leaving 2 bases unmatched. Assay used: immunoSEQ multiplex PCR; TCRdb lists only in-frame clones, some missing. The table records approximately 2.1 million clones, about 92% of them present only once. This TCR was recovered from a man aged 18 to 30 in good health. Some clones in this sample may be carry-over from other donors' samples. The specimen was naive CD4+ T cells from PBMCs. The subset: CD45RA+ positively selected. This chain links TRBV6-6 with TRBJ1-3; 7 nucleotides align to TRBD1. The CDR3, as DNA: TGTGCCAGCACCGGACAGGCTGGAAACACCATATATTTT. Translating gives CASTGQAGNTIYF.